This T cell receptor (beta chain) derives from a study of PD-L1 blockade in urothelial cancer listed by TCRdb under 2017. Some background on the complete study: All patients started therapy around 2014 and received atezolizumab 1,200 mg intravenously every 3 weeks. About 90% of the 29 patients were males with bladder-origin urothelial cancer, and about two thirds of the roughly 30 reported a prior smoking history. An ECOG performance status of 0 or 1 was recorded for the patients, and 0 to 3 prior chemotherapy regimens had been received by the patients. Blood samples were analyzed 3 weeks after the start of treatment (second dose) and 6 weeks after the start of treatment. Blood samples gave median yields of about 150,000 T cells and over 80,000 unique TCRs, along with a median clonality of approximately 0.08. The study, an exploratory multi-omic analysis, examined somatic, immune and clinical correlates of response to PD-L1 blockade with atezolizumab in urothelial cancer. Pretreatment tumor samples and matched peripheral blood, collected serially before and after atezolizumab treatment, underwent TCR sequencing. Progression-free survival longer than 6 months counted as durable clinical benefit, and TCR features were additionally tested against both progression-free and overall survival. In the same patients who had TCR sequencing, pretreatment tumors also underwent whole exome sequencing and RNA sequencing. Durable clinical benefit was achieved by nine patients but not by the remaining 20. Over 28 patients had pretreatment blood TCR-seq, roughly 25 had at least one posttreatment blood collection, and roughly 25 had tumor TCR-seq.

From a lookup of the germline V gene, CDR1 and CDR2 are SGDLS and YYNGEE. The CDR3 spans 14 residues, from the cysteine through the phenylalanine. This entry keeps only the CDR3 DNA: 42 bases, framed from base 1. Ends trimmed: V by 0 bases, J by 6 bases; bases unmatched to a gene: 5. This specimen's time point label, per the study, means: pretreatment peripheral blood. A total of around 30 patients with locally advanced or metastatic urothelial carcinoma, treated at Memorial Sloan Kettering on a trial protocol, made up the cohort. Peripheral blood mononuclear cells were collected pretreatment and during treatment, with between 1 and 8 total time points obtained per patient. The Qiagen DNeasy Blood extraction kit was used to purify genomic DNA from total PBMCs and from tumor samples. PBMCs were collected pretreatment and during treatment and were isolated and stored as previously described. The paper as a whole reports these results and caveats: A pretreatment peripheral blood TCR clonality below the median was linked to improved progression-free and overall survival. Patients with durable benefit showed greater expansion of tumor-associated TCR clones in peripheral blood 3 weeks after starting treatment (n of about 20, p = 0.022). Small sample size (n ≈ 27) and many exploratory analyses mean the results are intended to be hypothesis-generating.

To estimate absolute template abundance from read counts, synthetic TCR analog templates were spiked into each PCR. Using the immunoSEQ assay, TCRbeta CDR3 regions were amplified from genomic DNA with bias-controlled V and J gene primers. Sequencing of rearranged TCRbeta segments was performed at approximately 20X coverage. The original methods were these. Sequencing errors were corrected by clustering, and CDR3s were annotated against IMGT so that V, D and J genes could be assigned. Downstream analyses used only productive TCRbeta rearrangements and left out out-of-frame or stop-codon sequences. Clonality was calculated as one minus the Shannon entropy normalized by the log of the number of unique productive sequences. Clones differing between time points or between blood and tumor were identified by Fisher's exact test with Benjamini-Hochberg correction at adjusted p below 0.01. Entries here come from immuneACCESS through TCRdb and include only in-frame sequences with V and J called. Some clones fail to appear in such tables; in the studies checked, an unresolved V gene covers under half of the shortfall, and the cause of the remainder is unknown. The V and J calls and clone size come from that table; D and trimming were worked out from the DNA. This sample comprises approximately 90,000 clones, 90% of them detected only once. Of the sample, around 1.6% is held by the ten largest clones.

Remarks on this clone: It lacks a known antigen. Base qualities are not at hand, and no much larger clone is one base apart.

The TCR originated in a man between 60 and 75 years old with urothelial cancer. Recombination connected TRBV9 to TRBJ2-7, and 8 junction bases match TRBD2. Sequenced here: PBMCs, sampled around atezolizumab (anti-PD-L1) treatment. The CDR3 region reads CASSVGPGGLEQYF. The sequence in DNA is TGTGCCAGCAGCGTAGGCCCGGGGGGGCTCGAGCAGTACTTC.